Below are 6 T cell receptor beta chains sequenced from a single sample in a study of T cell responses to AZD1222 COVID-19 vaccine. Clones were read by immunoSEQ multiplex PCR, and TCRdb kept only the in-frame ones, dropping some. The sample gives 110,000 to 150,000 clones, about 93% of which show up once; about 3.8% is in the top ten. The sample was peripheral blood, taken on day 0 of AZD1222 vaccination. Receptors originate from an adult in good health.

J is TRBJ1-3 and V is TRBV18; 8 positions match TRBD1. V was pared by 6 bases and J by 2 bases, with 3 bases of the junction left unmatched. Germline V gene lookup returns CDR1 KGHSH and CDR2 LQKENI. The length of the CDR3 is 14 residues. CDR3 in amino acids: CASSQGAPGNTIYF. DNA for the CDR3: TGTGCCAGCTCGCAGGGGGCGCCTGGAAACACCATATATTTT.

V is TRBV29-1 and J is TRBJ2-1; no clear D. Germline V gene lookup returns CDR1 SQVTM and CDR2 ANQGSEA. V was trimmed by 4 bases and J by 2 bases, leaving 9 bases between them. The CDR3 extends over 13 amino acids. In DNA, the CDR3 is TGCAGCGTTGTGATGTGGGCCTACAATGAGCAGTTCTTC. Translated: CSVVMWAYNEQFF.

The chain recombines TRBV11-2 with TRBJ2-1; 7 bases are shared with TRBD2. This CDR3 region has 14 residues. Germline loops: CDR1 SGHAT, CDR2 FQNNGV. V dropped 5 bases and J dropped 9; count of bases not matched to a gene: 10. This CDR3 reads CASSHTGGPTEQFF. DNA for the CDR3: TGTGCCAGCAGCCATACGGGGGGACCCACTGAGCAGTTCTTC.

CDR3 sequence: CASSYSGLNQPGGYTF. The CDR3 DNA is TGTGCCAGCAGTTACTCGGGACTGAACCAACCGGGGGGCTACACCTTC. The V gene is TRBV6-5, the J gene TRBJ1-2, with D perhaps TRBD1 (5 bases). Germline CDR1 and CDR2: MNHEY and SVGAGI. This CDR3 spans 16 amino acids. V lost 0 bases and J lost 8, with 19 bases in between.

The table lists this clone with a count of one. The chain recombines TRBV7-2 with TRBJ2-1, with D hard to call. The CDR3 consists of 13 residues. The V end was cut by 4 bases, the J end by 7 bases, with 11 bases between. Germline V lookup: CDR1 SGHTA, CDR2 FQGNSA. In DNA, the CDR3 is TGTGCCAGCAGCTCGTTAAGCAGGAATGAGCAGTTCTTC. Translated, it gives CASSSLSRNEQFF.

The rearrangement uses TRBV5-5 and TRBJ1-3; the D gene is possibly TRBD1 (5 bases). Germline CDR1 SGHKS, CDR2 YYEKEE (reference sequence). Trimming stripped 0 bases from V and 3 bases from J, with 10 bases between. CDR3 size: 15 residues. In DNA form, the CDR3 reads TGTGCCAGCAGCTTGGTACAGGTAGGTGGAAACACCATATATTTT. Translation: CASSLVQVGGNTIYF. Based on the CDR3 plus reference TRBV5-5 and TRBJ1-3, the full variable domain is DAGVTQSPTHLIKTRGQQVTLRCSPISGHKSVSWYQQVLGQGPQFIFQYYEKEERGRGNFPDRFSARQFPNYSSELNVNALLLGDSALYLCASSLVQVGGNTIYFGEGSWLTVV.